Listed here is a single TCR beta chain. Primers: 60 Vbeta forward and 13 Jbeta reverse. Profiled with immunoSEQ multiplex PCR; TCRdb holds only in-frame clones, not every one. Of around 200,000 clones listed, roughly 79% are singletons. The junction had 2 bases not matched to a gene; V was cut back by 4 bases and J by 4 bases. CDR3 length: 14 residues. In germline, CDR1 is MNHEY, CDR2 SMNVEV (reference sequence). The entry originates in a study of cytomegalovirus exposure and HLA in healthy donors. This TCR came from a woman aged 25 to 39 in good health and CMV-seropositive. V usage is TRBV27 and J usage is TRBJ2-7, with 12 bases that match TRBD1. The sample was PBMCs. CDR3 DNA sequence: TGTGCCAGCAGTTGGGGACAGGGGGCTTACGAGCAGTACTTC. It translates to CASSWGQGAYEQYF.